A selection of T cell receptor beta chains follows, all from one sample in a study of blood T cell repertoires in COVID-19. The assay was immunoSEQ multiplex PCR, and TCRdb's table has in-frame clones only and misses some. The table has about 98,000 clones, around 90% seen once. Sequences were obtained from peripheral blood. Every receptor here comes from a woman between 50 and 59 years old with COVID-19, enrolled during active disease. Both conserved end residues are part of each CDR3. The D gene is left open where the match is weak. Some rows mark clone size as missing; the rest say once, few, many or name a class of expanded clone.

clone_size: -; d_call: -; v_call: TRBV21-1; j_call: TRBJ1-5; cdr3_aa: CASSKGEGGYPSNQPQHF; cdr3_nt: TGTGCCAGCAGCAAAGGGGAGGGGGGGTACCCTAGCAATCAGCCCCAGCATTTT
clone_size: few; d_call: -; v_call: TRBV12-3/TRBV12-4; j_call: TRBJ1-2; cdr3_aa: CASSLTAYGYTF; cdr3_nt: TGTGCCAGCAGTTTAACAGCCTATGGCTACACCTTC
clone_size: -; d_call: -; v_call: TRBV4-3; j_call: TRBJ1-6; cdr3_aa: CASSQSDRTNSPLHF; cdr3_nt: TGCGCCAGCAGCCAGTCCGACAGGACCAATTCACCCCTCCACTTT
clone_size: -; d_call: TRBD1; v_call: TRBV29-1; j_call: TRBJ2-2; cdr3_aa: CSAGQGNTGELFF; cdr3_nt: TGCAGCGCCGGACAGGGGAACACCGGGGAGCTGTTTTTT
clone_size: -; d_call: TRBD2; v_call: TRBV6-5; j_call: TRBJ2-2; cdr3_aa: CASFLAGETGELFF; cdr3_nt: TGTGCCAGCTTCCTAGCGGGGGAGACCGGGGAGCTGTTTTTT
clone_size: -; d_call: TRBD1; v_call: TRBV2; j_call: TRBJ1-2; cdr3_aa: CAGTHRGGYTF; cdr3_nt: TGTGCCGGGACTCACAGGGGAGGCTACACCTTC
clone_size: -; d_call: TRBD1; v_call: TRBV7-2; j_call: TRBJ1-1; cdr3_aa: CASSLGPGGTEAFF; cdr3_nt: TGTGCCAGCAGCTTAGGGCCAGGGGGCACTGAAGCTTTCTTT
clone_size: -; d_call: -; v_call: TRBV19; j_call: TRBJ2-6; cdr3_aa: CASSMYGDNYSGANVLTF; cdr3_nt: TGTGCCAGTAGTATGTATGGGGACAATTACTCTGGGGCCAACGTCCTGACTTTC
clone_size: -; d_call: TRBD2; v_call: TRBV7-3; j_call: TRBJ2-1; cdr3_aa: CASSSTSGGQFF; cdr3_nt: TGTGCCAGCAGCTCCACTAGCGGGGGACAGTTCTTC
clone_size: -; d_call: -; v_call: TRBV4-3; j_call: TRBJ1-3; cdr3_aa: CASSTELGHGNTIYF; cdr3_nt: TGCGCCAGCAGCACAGAACTGGGCCATGGAAACACCATATATTTT
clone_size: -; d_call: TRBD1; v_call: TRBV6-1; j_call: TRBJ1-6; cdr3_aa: CASSERTGPSSYNSPLHF; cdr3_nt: TGTGCCAGCAGTGAAAGGACAGGCCCGAGCTCCTATAATTCACCCCTCCACTTT
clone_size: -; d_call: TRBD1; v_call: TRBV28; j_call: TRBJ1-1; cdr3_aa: CASSGVTGGKGDTEAFF; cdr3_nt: TGTGCCAGCAGTGGTGTGACAGGGGGCAAGGGGGACACTGAAGCTTTCTTT
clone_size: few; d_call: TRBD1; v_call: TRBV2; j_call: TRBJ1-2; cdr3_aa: CASKRDRGPGGYTF; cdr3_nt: TGTGCCAGCAAAAGGGACAGGGGGCCTGGCGGCTACACCTTC
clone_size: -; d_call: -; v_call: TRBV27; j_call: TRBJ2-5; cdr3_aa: CASSLSAGGFYQETQYF; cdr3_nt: TGTGCCAGCAGTTTATCCGCCGGGGGTTTTTACCAAGAGACCCAGTACTTC
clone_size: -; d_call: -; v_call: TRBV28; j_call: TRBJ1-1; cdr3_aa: CASSLGGGTEAFF; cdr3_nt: TGTGCCAGCAGTTTAGGCGGCGGCACTGAAGCTTTCTTT
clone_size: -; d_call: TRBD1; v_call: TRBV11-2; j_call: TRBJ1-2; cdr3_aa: CASSPDRQLYGYTF; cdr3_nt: TGTGCCAGCAGCCCGGACAGGCAACTCTATGGCTACACCTTC
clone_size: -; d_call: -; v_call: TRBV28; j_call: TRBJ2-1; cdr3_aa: CASSFSKGGQFF; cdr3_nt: TGTGCCAGCAGTTTCTCCAAAGGAGGGCAGTTCTTC
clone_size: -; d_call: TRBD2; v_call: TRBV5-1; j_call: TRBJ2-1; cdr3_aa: CASSLVAGGPGEQFF; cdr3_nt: TGCGCCAGCAGCTTGGTAGCGGGGGGGCCGGGTGAGCAGTTCTTC
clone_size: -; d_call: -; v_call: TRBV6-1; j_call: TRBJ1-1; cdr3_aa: CASSESDFSGTEAFF; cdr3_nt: TGTGCCAGCAGTGAATCCGACTTCTCAGGGACTGAAGCTTTCTTT
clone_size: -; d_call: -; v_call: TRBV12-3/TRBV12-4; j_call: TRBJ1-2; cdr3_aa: CASSLGQNYGYTF; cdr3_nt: TGTGCCAGCAGTTTAGGGCAAAACTATGGCTACACCTTC
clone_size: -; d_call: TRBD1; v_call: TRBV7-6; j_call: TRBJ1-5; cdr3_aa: CASSLTGEQPQHF; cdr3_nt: TGTGCCAGCAGCCTGACAGGGGAACAGCCCCAGCATTTT
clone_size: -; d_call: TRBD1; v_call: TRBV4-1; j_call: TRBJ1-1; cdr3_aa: CASSLTRQGEAFF; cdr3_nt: TGCGCCAGCAGCCTAACACGACAGGGTGAAGCTTTCTTT
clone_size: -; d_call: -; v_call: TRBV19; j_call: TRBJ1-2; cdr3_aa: CATQDGGGSRYGYTF; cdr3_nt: TGTGCCACCCAGGACGGGGGGGGTTCGCGCTATGGCTACACCTTC
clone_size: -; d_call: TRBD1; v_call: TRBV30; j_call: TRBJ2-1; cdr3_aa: CAWSTILGDRGNEQFF; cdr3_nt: TGTGCCTGGAGTACTATATTAGGGGACAGGGGCAACGAGCAGTTCTTC